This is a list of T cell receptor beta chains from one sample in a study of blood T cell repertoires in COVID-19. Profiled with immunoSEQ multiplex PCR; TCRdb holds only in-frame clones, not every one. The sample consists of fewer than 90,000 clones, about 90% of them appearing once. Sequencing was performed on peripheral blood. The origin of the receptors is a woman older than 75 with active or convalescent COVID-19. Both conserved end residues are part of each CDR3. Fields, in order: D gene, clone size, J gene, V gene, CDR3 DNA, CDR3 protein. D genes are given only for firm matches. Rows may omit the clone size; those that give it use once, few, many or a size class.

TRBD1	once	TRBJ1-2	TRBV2	TGTGCCAGCAGAGGACAGGGAGGAGGCTACACCTTC	CASRGQGGGYTF
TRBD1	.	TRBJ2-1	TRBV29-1	TGCAGCGTTCCACAGGGGTGGAATGAGCAGTTCTTC	CSVPQGWNEQFF
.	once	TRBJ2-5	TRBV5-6	TGTGCCAGCAGCTTGGCCCCACAAGAGACCCAGTACTTC	CASSLAPQETQYF
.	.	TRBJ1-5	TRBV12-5	TGTGCTAGTGGTCCCTCCCGGGTTATGGCCGGGCCCCAGCATTTT	CASGPSRVMAGPQHF
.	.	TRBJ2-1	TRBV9	TGTGCCAGCAGCCCTATTTCTTCGAGTGCATACAATGAGCAGTTCTTC	CASSPISSSAYNEQFF
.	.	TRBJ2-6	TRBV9	TGTGCCAGCAGCGTAGACAGGGTCGGGTCTGGGGCCAACGTCCTGACTTTC	CASSVDRVGSGANVLTF
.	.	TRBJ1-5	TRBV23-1	TGCGCCAGCAGTCAATCGGTCATCGCTACCCTTCGAGGTCAGCCCCAGCATTTT	CASSQSVIATLRGQPQHF
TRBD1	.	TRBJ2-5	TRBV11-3	TGTGCCAGCAGCTTAGAACAGGGGGACCAAGAGACCCAGTACTTC	CASSLEQGDQETQYF
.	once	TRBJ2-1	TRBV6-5	TGTGCCAGCAGTTTAATAGCGTTGAGCTCCTACAATGAGCAGTTCTTC	CASSLIALSSYNEQFF
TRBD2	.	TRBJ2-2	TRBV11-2	TGTGCCAGCAGCTTAAGTCCCGGGACTAGGTCGGTCGGGGAGCTGTTTTTT	CASSLSPGTRSVGELFF
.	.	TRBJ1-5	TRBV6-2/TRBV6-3	TGTGCCAGCACCCCCTTGGGCAGGTTCAATCAGCCCCAGCATTTT	CASTPLGRFNQPQHF
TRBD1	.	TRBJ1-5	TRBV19	TGTGCCAGTAGTACCCCACTTGGACAGGGAAATTGGGGTAGCAATCAGCCCCAGCATTTT	CASSTPLGQGNWGSNQPQHF
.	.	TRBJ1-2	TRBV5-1	TGCGCCAGCAGCTTGGAAGGGGACTATGGCTACACCTTC	CASSLEGDYGYTF
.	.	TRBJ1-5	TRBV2	TGTGCCAGCACGACAGCCCTTAGCAATCAGCCCCAGCATTTT	CASTTALSNQPQHF
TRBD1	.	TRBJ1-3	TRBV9	TGTGCCAGCAGCGAGGGGACAGGGGGTGGAAACACCATATATTTT	CASSEGTGGGNTIYF